The 27 T cell receptor beta chains given below trace back to one sample, sequenced in a study of metastatic and nonmetastatic thyroid tumors (dated by TCRdb to about 2020). The library relied on PCR. The sample was run on an Illumina HiSeq 4000. TCRdb passed the public sequencing reads through fastp at Q25 and MiXCR, retaining productive beta sequences. The sample table records 30,000 to 35,000 clones; 25% to 35% of these occur just once. 30% of the sample rests with the top ten. No patient had received any treatment before thyroid surgery. The sequenced sample was blood. The source is a female donor with papillary thyroid cancer or a benign thyroid nodule (not recorded which). Some clones in this sample may be carry-over from other donors' samples.

The rearrangement joins TRBV27 to TRBJ2-1, with 7 bases lining up with TRBD2. Germline V CDR1 and CDR2: MNHEY, SMNVEV (reference sequence). This CDR3 is built from 12 residues. Trimming removed 2 bases from V and 10 bases from J; junction bases left unmatched: 2. CDR3 loop: CASSLASGEQFF. The CDR3 DNA follows: TGTGCCAGCAGTTTAGCTAGCGGAGAGCAGTTCTTC.

This clone is termed medium-sized (0.01 to 0.1%). V is TRBV10-3 and J is TRBJ1-2; 9 bases are a match to TRBD1. There are 15 residues in the CDR3. The ends lost 6 bases at V and 3 bases at J; junction bases unmatched: 8. Germline CDR1 reads ENHRY; CDR2 reads SYGVKD. DNA for the CDR3: TGTGCCATCAGGCGGACAGGGGCCGCCTACTATGGCTACACCTTC. This gives the protein CAIRRTGAAYYGYTF.

The sample holds a few counts of this clone. V is TRBV6-1 and J is TRBJ1-3; no firm D call. Trimming removed 4 bases from V and 1 base from J, with 5 bases in between. Germline assignment: CDR1 MNHNS and CDR2 SASEGT. This CDR3 contains 13 residues. As DNA, the CDR3 is TGTGCCAGCAGTGTCAATTCTGGAAACACCATATATTTT. Residues: CASSVNSGNTIYF.

Remarks on this clone: This CDR3 fails to terminate in the conserved phenylalanine or tryptophan, so it likely reflects a read error. The limits of the CDR3 on the DNA are not certain, so only TCRdb's listed CDR3 is given. The V call is TRBV6-1, the J call TRBJ1-6; the table's D call TRBD1 went unverified against the DNA. In germline, CDR1 is MNHNS, CDR2 SASEGT. The CDR3 is 13 amino acids long, termini counted. CDR3 amino acids: CARIGQGWSPHHC.

In this sample, this clone turned up many times. This chain links TRBV24-1 with TRBJ2-1, with TRBD2 matching 11 bases. The CDR3 has 16 residues. Unmatched junction bases numbered 6, after V lost 4 bases and J lost 5 bases. Germline assignment: CDR1 KGHDR and CDR2 SFDVKD. DNA of the CDR3: TGTGCCACCAGTGACCCAACTAGCGGGAGCAACAATGAGCAGTTCTTC. Protein sequence: CATSDPTSGSNNEQFF.

V is TRBV7-2 and J is TRBJ2-2, with no clear D. The germline V gene encodes CDR1 SGHTA and CDR2 FQGNSA. This CDR3 is 14 amino acids long. V gave up 2 bases and J gave up 4 bases, with 8 bases separating them. CDR3: CASSLMAATGELFF. As DNA, the CDR3 is TGTGCCAGCAGCTTAATGGCAGCCACCGGGGAGCTGTTTTTT.

The CDR3 region has the DNA TGTGCCAGCAGCTTAACAGGGGCAGAATATACAAACACCGGGGAGCTGTTTTTT. This sequence encodes CASSLTGAEYTNTGELFF. The chain is built from TRBV7-3 and TRBJ2-2, with D maybe TRBD1 (5 bases). Trimming shortened V by 0 bases and J by 2 bases, and 16 bases separated the two germline ends. This CDR3 is 18 amino acids long. Germline V gene sequence: CDR1 SGHTA, CDR2 FQGTGA.

V and J are TRBV20-1 and TRBJ2-1; TRBD2 agrees at 8 bases. This CDR3 region has 15 residues. The V gene's germline CDR1 is DFQATT and CDR2 SNEGSKA (reference sequence). Losses at the gene ends were 5 bases for V and 4 bases for J; bases not matched to a gene: 10. CDR3 loop: CSAWEGLGTYNEQFF. As DNA, the CDR3 is TGCAGTGCTTGGGAGGGACTAGGTACTTACAATGAGCAGTTCTTC.

The table lists this clone with a few counts. The V call is TRBV28, the J call TRBJ2-1; 7 bases match TRBD2. V lost 4 bases to trimming and J lost 8 bases; unmatched junction nucleotides: 14. Germline CDR1 is MDHEN and CDR2 is SYDVKM. The CDR3 runs to 16 residues. CDR3 loop: CASSSPGGGRLHEQFF. The CDR3 DNA reads TGTGCCAGCAGTTCCCCGGGAGGAGGGAGGCTCCATGAGCAGTTCTTC.

This clone was recorded at least ten times. V is TRBV2 and J is TRBJ2-3; D remains ambiguous. Trimming pared 8 bases from V and 2 bases from J, leaving 5 bases between. This CDR3 contains 11 residues. Germline V gives CDR1 SNHLY, CDR2 FYNNEI. The CDR3 here is CASLYTDTQYF. CDR3 nucleotides: TGTGCCAGCCTCTACACAGATACGCAGTATTTT.

The chain uses TRBV28 and TRBJ1-1; perhaps TRBD1 as D (6 bases). The ends were cut back, 8 bases at V and 2 bases at J, with 18 bases in the middle. The CDR3 is made up of 15 amino acids. CDR1 and CDR2 (germline): MDHEN, SYDVKM. The CDR3 DNA sequence: TGTGCCAGCTCCGAAATGAACAGGGAAAACACTGAAGCTTTCTTT. It is translated as CASSEMNRENTEAFF.

V usage is TRBV20-1 and J usage is TRBJ2-3; TRBD2 matches 10 bases. V was pared by 2 bases and J by 0 bases, with 8 bases of the junction left unmatched. The CDR3 extends over 17 amino acids. Germline V gene lookup returns CDR1 DFQATT and CDR2 SNEGSKA (reference sequence). Here the CDR3 reads CSARNSGRSSSTDTQYF. The CDR3 nucleotides read TGCAGTGCTAGAAATAGCGGGAGGTCATCTAGCACAGATACGCAGTATTTT.

This clone has a count of ten or more. This sequence joins TRBV6-1 and TRBJ2-7; D unresolved. V was clipped by 6 bases and J by 2 bases, with 14 bases between them. CDR3 length equals 14 residues. CDR1 and CDR2 from the germline V gene are MNHNS and SASEGT. The CDR3 protein is CASRAGLIPYEQYF. The CDR3 coding sequence is TGTGCCAGCAGGGCCGGGCTAATCCCCTACGAGCAGTACTTC.

The gene calls are TRBV27 and TRBJ1-2; D is perhaps TRBD1 (6 bases). The CDR3 consists of 16 residues. Trimming took off 5 bases at V and 4 bases at J, with 20 bases between the two ends. CDR1 is MNHEY and CDR2 is SMNVEV in the germline V gene (reference sequence). As DNA, the CDR3 is TGTGCCAGCAGTCCATTGCCCCAGGGGCGCAGCTATGGCTACACCTTC. It yields the protein CASSPLPQGRSYGYTF.

V gene TRBV30 combines with J gene TRBJ1-6, with D unclear. Germline V gene sequence: CDR1 GTSNPN, CDR2 SVGIG (reference sequence). The V end was cut by 0 bases, the J end by 6 bases, with 9 bases between. This CDR3 has 14 amino acids. CDR3 bases: TGTGCCTGGAGTGTTTACAGTATTAATTCACCCCTCCACTTT. It translates to CAWSVYSINSPLHF.

Notes on this clone: One end of the junction is discordant with germline, which a read error may explain. This sequence joins TRBV15 and TRBJ1-5, with a possible D match to TRBD1 (5 bases). CDR1 and CDR2 from the germline V gene are LNHNV and YYDKDF (reference sequence). The CDR3 length is 14 residues. CDR3 sequence reads: CATRRATAVQPQHF. The CDR3 bases are TGTGCAACCAGAAGGGCGACAGCCGTTCAGCCCCAGCATTTT.

This clone was counted at least ten times. The CDR3 nucleotides are TGCGCCAGCAGCCACGGACAGGGTGGACCTTCGTACAATGAGCAGTTCTTC. Its protein product is CASSHGQGGPSYNEQFF. The J gene is TRBJ2-1, the V gene TRBV4-1, with TRBD1 identical over 8 bases. This CDR3 is 17 amino acids long. Germline CDR1 and CDR2: MGHRA and YSYEKL. With V trimmed by 3 bases and J by 4 bases, 11 bases remained unmatched.

There are a few counts of this clone. The chain links TRBV28 to TRBJ2-7; TRBD1 aligns across 8 bases. V lost 4 bases and J lost 7; bases outside the gene matches: 12. The CDR3 sequence is 15 residues long. Germline CDR1 MDHEN, CDR2 SYDVKM. The CDR3 region has the DNA TGTGCCAGCAGTTCCTTGACAGGGGACCTCCCGGAGCAGTACTTC. It specifies CASSSLTGDLPEQYF.

This clone was counted at least ten times. The gene calls are TRBV5-1 and TRBJ2-1, with a possible D match to TRBD1 (5 bases). Trimming left V 5 bases short and J 6 bases short, with 18 bases between. CDR3 length: 15 residues. Germline V gene lookup returns CDR1 SGHRS and CDR2 YFSETQ. CDR3 DNA: TGCGCCAGCAGAAGTATCCAGGGATTAGGCAATGAGCAGTTCTTC. The encoded protein is CASRSIQGLGNEQFF.

This clone was detected a few times. The V and J genes are TRBV5-1 and TRBJ2-3; 8 nucleotides match TRBD1. The CDR3 has 16 amino acids. CDR1 SGHRS and CDR2 YFSETQ come from the germline V gene. With 4 bases clipped from V and 2 bases from J, the junction kept 9 bases outside the gene matches. DNA of the CDR3: TGCGCCAGCAGCCGCGGGACAGGTCTTACCACAGATACGCAGTATTTT. This encodes CASSRGTGLTTDTQYF.

The chain combines TRBV12-3 or TRBV12-4 with TRBJ2-1; the D gene is possibly TRBD1 (6 bases). Between the trimmed V and J ends, which lost 7 bases and 9 bases, there was a span of 19 bases. This CDR3 spans 14 amino acids. The CDR3 nucleotides are TGTGCCAGCACCCTGCTCCTCGACAGGACTGAGCAGTTCTTC. Translating gives CASTLLLDRTEQFF.

The rearrangement uses TRBV7-3 and TRBJ1-1; D perhaps matches TRBD1 (6 bases). Trimming removed 4 bases from V and 1 base from J, with 7 bases in between. Germline CDR1 reads SGHTA; CDR2 reads FQGTGA. The CDR3 has 13 amino acids. CDR3 coding DNA: TGTGCCAGCAGCTCACAGGGGAACACTGAAGCTTTCTTT. Its translation is CASSSQGNTEAFF. The variable domain in full, with the rest retrieved from reference TRBV7-3 and TRBJ1-1, is GAGVSQTPSNKVTEKGKYVELRCDPISGHTALYWYRQSLGQGPEFLIYFQGTGAADDSGLPNDRFFAVRPEGSVSTLKIQRTERGDSAVYLCASSSQGNTEAFFGQGTRLTVV.

V is TRBV20-1 and J is TRBJ2-1; 7 nucleotides agree with TRBD2. From germline, CDR1 is DFQATT and CDR2 SNEGSKA (reference sequence). V gave up 0 bases and J gave up 1 base; unmatched junction bases: 6. This CDR3 contains 16 residues. The CDR3 DNA is TGCAGTGCTAGAGAAGTAGGGGAGGGTTCCTACAATGAGCAGTTCTTC. Translating gives CSAREVGEGSYNEQFF.

This clone occurred many times. V gene TRBV20-1 combines with J gene TRBJ2-3, with D perhaps TRBD2 (6 bases). Germline V gene lookup returns CDR1 DFQATT and CDR2 SNEGSKA (reference sequence). The V and J ends lost 6 bases and 3 bases respectively, with 19 bases between them. The CDR3 consists of 15 residues. CDR3 amino acids: CSAATDGAGTDTQYF. CDR3 coding DNA: TGCAGTGCCGCCACCGACGGGGCGGGAACAGATACGCAGTATTTT.

In the case of this clone: At one end the junction does not follow the germline gene, possibly because of a read error. The CDR3, as DNA: TGTGCCAGCAGTGATTTCGTGGGTAGTAGCAATCGGCCCCAGCATTTT. Translation gives CASSDFVGSSNRPQHF. This rearrangement joins TRBV6-1 to TRBJ1-5; D gene uncertain. From germline, CDR1 is MNHNS and CDR2 SASEGT. The CDR3 is made up of 16 amino acids.

The J gene is TRBJ2-1, the V gene TRBV15; a possible D gene is TRBD2 (6 bases). The germline V gene encodes CDR1 LNHNV and CDR2 YYDKDF (reference sequence). This CDR3 has 13 amino acids. The V end lost 4 bases, the J end lost 6 bases, and 10 bases lay between the germline ends. The CDR3 loop is CATSTGTFNEQFF. DNA of the CDR3: TGTGCCACCAGCACGGGGACTTTCAATGAGCAGTTCTTC.

This clone was seen a few times. V usage is TRBV28 and J usage is TRBJ2-7; D is possibly TRBD2 (5 bases). The CDR3 extends over 12 amino acids. Per the germline V gene, CDR1 is MDHEN and CDR2 is SYDVKM. The V end lost 7 bases, the J end lost 3 bases, and 10 bases lay between the germline ends. The CDR3 nucleotides are TGTGCCAGCACAAGAGGGAACTACGAGCAGTACTTC. It specifies CASTRGNYEQYF. The full variable domain, its missing parts supplied by reference TRBV28 and TRBJ2-7, is DVKVTQSSRYLVKRTGEKVFLECVQDMDHENMFWYRQDPGLGLRLIYFSYDVKMKEKGDIPEGYSVSREKKERFSLILESASTNQTSMYLCASTRGNYEQYFGPGTRLTVT.